This T cell receptor (beta chain) was sequenced for a study of T cells after yellow fever vaccination. Study summary: Preparation of the low-cell-number fractions used SMART-Seq v4 Ultra Low Input.

Losses at the gene ends were 1 base for V and 3 bases for J; bases not matched to a gene: 8. CDR1 is KGHDR and CDR2 is SFDVKD in the germline V gene. The CDR3 spans 17 residues. MiXCR, applied by TCRdb to the 5' RACE reads, yields one record per CDR3 protein. This sample has roughly 500,000 distinct CDR3 sequences, with 19% found just once. Sequencing was performed on PBMCs, taken 15 days after the yellow fever booster vaccination. V usage is TRBV24-1 and J usage is TRBJ2-1, with 7 bases aligning to TRBD1. This clonotype was obtained from a man younger than 40 who received the YFV17D yellow fever vaccine. The CDR3 sequence is CATSDLTPGQNYNEQFF. CDR3 bases: TGTGCCACCAGTGATTTAACCCCGGGACAGAACTACAATGAGCAGTTCTTC.